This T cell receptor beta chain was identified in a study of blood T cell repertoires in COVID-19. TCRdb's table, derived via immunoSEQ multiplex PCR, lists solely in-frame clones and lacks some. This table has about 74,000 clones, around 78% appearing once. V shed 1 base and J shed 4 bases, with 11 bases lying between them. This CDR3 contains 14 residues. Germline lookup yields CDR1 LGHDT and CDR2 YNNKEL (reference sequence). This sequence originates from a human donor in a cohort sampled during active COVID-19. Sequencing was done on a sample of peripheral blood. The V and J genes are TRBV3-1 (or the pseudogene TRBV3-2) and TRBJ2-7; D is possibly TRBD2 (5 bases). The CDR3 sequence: CASSQAAEGYEQYF. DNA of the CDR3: TGTGCCAGCAGCCAAGCCGCTGAGGGTTACGAGCAGTACTTC.